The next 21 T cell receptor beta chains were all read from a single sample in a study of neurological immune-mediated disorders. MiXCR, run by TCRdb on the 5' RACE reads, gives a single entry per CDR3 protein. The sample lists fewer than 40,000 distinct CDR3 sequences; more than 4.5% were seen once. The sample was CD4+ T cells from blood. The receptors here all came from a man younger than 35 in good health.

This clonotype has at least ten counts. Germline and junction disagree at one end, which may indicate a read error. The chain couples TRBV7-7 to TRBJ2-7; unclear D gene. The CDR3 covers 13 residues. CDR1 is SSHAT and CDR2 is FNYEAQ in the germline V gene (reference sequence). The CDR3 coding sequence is TGTGCTAGCAGTCCCCTTGTGGGCGGCGAGCAGTACTTC. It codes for CASSPLVGGEQYF.

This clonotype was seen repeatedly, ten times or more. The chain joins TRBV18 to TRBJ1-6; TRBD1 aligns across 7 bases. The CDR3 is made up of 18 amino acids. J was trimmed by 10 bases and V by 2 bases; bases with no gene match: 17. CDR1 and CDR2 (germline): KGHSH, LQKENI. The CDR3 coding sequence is TGTGCCAGCTCACCAAAGATCTCCGGCAGGGGGAAGAACTCACCCCTCCACTTT. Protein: CASSPKISGRGKNSPLHF.

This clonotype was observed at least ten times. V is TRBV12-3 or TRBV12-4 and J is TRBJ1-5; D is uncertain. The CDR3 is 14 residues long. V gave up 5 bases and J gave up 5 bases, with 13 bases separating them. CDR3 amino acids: CASSPQMGHQPQHF. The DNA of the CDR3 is TGTGCCAGCAGTCCACAGATGGGCCATCAGCCCCAGCATTTT.

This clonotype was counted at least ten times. The CDR3 DNA follows: TGTGCCAGCAGCTTATCAGGGTCTTTGTCACCCCTCCACTTT. Translated, it gives CASSLSGSLSPLHF. The gene calls are TRBV7-9 and TRBJ1-6; D might be TRBD1 (5 bases). The CDR3 extends over 14 amino acids. V dropped 2 bases and J dropped 10 bases, with 12 bases sitting between them. Germline CDR1 SEHNR, CDR2 FQNEAQ (reference sequence).

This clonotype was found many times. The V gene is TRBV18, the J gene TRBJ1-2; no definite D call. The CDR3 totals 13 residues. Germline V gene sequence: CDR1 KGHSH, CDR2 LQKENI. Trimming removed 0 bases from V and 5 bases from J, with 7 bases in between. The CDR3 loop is CASSPPAGYGYTF. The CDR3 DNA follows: TGTGCCAGCTCACCACCGGCAGGATATGGCTACACCTTC.

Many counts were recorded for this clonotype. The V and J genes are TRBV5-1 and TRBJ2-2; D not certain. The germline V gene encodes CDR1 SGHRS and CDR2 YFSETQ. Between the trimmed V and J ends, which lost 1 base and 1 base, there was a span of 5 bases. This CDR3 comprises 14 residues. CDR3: CASSLFKNTGELFF. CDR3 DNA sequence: TGCGCCAGCAGCTTGTTTAAGAACACCGGGGAGCTGTTTTTT.

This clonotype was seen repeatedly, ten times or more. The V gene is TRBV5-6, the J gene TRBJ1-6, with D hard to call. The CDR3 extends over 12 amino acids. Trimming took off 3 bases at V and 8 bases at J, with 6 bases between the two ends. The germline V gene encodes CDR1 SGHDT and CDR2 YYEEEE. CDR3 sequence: CASSSSDSPLHF. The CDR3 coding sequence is TGTGCCAGCAGCTCTTCCGATTCACCCCTCCACTTT. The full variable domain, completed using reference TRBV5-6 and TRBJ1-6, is DAGVTQSPTHLIKTRGQQVTLRCSPKSGHDTVSWYQQALGQGPQFIFQYYEEEERQRGNFPDRFSGHQFPNYSSELNVNALLLGDSALYLCASSSSDSPLHFGNGTRLTVT.

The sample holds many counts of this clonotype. The CDR3 sequence: CASSLYRGLNTGELFF. The DNA for the CDR3 is TGTGCCAGCAGCCTCTACAGGGGCTTGAACACCGGGGAGCTGTTTTTT. The rearrangement links TRBV11-2 to TRBJ2-2, with 7 bases aligning to TRBD1. The V segment lost 5 bases and the J segment 1 base; nucleotides outside the gene matches: 7. Germline CDR1 is SGHAT and CDR2 is FQNNGV. The CDR3 loop spans 16 amino acids.

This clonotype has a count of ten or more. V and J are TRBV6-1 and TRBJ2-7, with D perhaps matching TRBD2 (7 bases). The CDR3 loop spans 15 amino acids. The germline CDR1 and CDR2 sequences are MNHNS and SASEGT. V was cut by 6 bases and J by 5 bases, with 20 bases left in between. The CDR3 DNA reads TGTGCCAGCAGGGGACATTGGTTGGGGAGGGACGAGCAGTACTTC. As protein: CASRGHWLGRDEQYF.

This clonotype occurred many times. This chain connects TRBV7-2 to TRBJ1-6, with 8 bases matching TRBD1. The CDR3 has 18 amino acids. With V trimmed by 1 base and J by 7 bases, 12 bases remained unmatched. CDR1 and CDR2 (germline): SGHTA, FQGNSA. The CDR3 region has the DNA TGTGCCAGCAGCTTAGTTCCCCAGGGGGCACAACCCAATTCACCCCTCCACTTT. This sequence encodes CASSLVPQGAQPNSPLHF.

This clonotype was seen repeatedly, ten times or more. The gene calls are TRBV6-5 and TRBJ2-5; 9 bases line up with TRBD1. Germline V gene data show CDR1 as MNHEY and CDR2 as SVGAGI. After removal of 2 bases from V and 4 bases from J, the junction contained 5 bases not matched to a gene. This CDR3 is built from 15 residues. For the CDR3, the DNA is TGTGCCAGCAGTTACGGGGACAGGGTAGCAGAGACCCAGTACTTC. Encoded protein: CASSYGDRVAETQYF.

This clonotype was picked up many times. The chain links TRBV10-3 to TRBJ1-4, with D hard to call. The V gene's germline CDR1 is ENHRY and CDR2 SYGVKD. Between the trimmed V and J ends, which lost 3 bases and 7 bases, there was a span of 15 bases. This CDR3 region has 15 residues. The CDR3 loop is CAISDNSRSGEKLFF. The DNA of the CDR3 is TGTGCCATCAGTGACAACAGCCGGTCAGGTGAAAAACTGTTTTTT.

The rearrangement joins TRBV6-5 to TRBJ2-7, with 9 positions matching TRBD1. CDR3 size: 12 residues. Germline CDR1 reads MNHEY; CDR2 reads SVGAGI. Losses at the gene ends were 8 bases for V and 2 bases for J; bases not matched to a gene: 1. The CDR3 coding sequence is TGTGCCAGCGGACAGGGGCCCTACGAGCAGTACTTC. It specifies CASGQGPYEQYF.

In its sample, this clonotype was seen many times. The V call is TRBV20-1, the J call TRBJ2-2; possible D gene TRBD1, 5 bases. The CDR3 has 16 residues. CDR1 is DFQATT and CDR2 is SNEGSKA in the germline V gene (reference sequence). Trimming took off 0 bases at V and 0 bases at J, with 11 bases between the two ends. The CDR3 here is CSARDTRQSNTGELFF. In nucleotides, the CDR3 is TGCAGTGCTAGAGATACGAGACAGTCGAACACCGGGGAGCTGTTTTTT.

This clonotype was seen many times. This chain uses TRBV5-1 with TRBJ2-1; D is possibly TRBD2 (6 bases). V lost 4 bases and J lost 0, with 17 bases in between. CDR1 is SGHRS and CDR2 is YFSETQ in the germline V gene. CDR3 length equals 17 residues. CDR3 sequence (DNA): TGCGCCAGCAGCCCCGGCTCTCGGGGGAGCTCCTACAATGAGCAGTTCTTC. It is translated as CASSPGSRGSSYNEQFF. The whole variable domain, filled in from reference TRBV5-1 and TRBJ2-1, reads KAGVTQTPRYLIKTRGQQVTLSCSPISGHRSVSWYQQTPGQGLQFLFEYFSETQRNKGNFPGRFSGRQFSNSRSEMNVSTLELGDSALYLCASSPGSRGSSYNEQFFGPGTRLTVL.

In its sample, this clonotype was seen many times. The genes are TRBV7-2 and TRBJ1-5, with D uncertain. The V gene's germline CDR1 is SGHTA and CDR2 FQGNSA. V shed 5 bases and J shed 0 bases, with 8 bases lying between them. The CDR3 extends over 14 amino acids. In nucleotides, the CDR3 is TGTGCCAGCAGCCGACTGGATAGCAATCAGCCCCAGCATTTT. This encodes CASSRLDSNQPQHF.

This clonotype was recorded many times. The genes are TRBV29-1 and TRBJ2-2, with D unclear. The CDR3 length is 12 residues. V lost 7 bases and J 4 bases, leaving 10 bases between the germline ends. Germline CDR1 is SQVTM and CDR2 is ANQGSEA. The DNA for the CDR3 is TGCAGCGGGGCGCGAGGCACCGGGGAGCTGTTTTTT. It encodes CSGARGTGELFF.

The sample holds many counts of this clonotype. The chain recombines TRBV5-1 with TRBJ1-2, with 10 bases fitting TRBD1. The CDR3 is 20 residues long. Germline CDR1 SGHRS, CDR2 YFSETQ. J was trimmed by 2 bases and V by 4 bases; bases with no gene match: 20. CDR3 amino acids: CASSQGPGQGTPRKNYGYTF. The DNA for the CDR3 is TGCGCCAGCAGCCAGGGACCGGGACAGGGGACACCTAGAAAAAACTATGGCTACACCTTC.

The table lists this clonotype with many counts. The CDR3 bases are TGCGCCAGCAGCTCCCTGACCACAGATACGCAGTATTTT. As protein: CASSSLTTDTQYF. The genes are TRBV5-1 and TRBJ2-3; no firm D call. The germline V gene encodes CDR1 SGHRS and CDR2 YFSETQ. V gave up 3 bases and J gave up 2 bases, with 7 bases separating them. The CDR3 is 13 amino acids.

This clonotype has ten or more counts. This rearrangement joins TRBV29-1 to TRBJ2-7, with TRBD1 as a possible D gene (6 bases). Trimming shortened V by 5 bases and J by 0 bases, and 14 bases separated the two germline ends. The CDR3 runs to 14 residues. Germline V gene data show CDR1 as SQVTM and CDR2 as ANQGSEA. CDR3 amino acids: CSVLGDRSSYEQYF. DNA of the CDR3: TGCAGCGTTCTCGGAGACAGGAGCTCCTACGAGCAGTACTTC.

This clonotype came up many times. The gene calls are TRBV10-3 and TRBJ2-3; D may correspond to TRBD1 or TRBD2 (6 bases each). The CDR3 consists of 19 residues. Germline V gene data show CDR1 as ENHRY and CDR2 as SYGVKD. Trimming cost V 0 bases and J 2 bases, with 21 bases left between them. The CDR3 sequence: CAISESIFVGGIATDTQYF. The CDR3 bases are TGTGCCATCAGTGAGTCGATATTCGTCGGGGGCATCGCCACAGATACGCAGTATTTT.